Each of the 23 T cell receptor beta chains below was sequenced from the same sample in a study of T cell clones after liver transplantation. Sequencing used immunoSEQ multiplex PCR; TCRdb keeps in-frame clones, though not all of them. The repertoire holds roughly 19,000 clones, around 91% seen once, with 10% to 15% in the top ten. Sample: CD8+ T cells from blood, taken approximately 3.5 years after liver transplant. These receptors originate from a human patient who received a liver transplant. Part of the T cells may come from the graft donor.

The chain employs TRBV5-4 and TRBJ2-3; D unresolved. The V gene's germline CDR1 is SGHNT and CDR2 YYREEE (reference sequence). The V gene lost 3 bases and the J gene lost 1 base, with 9 bases spanning the gap. The CDR3 sequence is 14 residues long. CDR3 in DNA: TGTGCCAGCAGCTCACGGCCGGGCACAGATACGCAGTATTTT. Translation gives CASSSRPGTDTQYF.

The V and J genes are TRBV15 and TRBJ2-1; TRBD2 is a possible D gene (6 bases). CDR3 length: 13 amino acids. CDR1 and CDR2 from the germline V gene are LNHNV and YYDKDF (reference sequence). The V gene lost 10 bases and the J gene lost 3 bases, with 13 bases spanning the gap. The chain's CDR3 is CAIREELYNEQFF. The CDR3 DNA is TGTGCCATAAGGGAGGAGCTCTACAATGAGCAGTTCTTC.

CDR3 nucleotides: TGTGCCAGTAGTATAGTTGGCCCCAGCTCCTACAATGAGCAGTTCTTC. This translates into CASSIVGPSSYNEQFF. The chain carries TRBV19 and TRBJ2-1; D not resolved. V lost 1 base and J 0 bases, leaving 10 bases between the germline ends. The germline CDR1 and CDR2 sequences are LNHDA and SQIVND (reference sequence). The CDR3 spans 16 residues.

This sequence joins TRBV19 and TRBJ2-1; D is unclear. This CDR3 spans 12 amino acids. V gave up 7 bases and J gave up 7 bases, with 11 bases separating them. Germline lookup yields CDR1 LNHDA and CDR2 SQIVND (reference sequence). CDR3 DNA sequence: TGTGCCAGTACCCAATGGGGTAATGAGCAGTTCTTC. Encoded protein: CASTQWGNEQFF.

This chain links TRBV27 with TRBJ2-3, with 8 positions matching TRBD2. The CDR3 is 14 amino acids. V dropped 4 bases and J dropped 3; count of bases not matched to a gene: 3. Germline loops: CDR1 MNHEY, CDR2 SMNVEV (reference sequence). The CDR3 coding sequence is TGTGCCAGCAGTTCTGTAGCGGGGACAGATACGCAGTATTTT. This sequence encodes CASSSVAGTDTQYF.

The CDR3 bases are TGTGCCAGCAGCGTCAGAGGGATTGAAGCTTTCTTT. Protein product: CASSVRGIEAFF. The chain joins TRBV14 to TRBJ1-1; D gene uncertain. There are 12 residues in the CDR3. V was pared by 5 bases and J by 7 bases, with 11 bases between. The germline CDR1 and CDR2 sequences are SGHDN and FVKESK.

The rearrangement uses TRBV7-9 and TRBJ2-7; 8 bases map to TRBD1. The trim removed 4 bases at V and 2 bases at J, leaving 10 bases unmatched. From germline, CDR1 is SEHNR and CDR2 FQNEAQ (reference sequence). This CDR3 has 16 amino acids. CDR3 sequence (DNA): TGTGCCAGCAGCTCCCGCGCCGGGACAGGAACCTACGAGCAGTACTTC. Protein sequence: CASSSRAGTGTYEQYF.

The chain has TRBV28 and TRBJ1-4; the D is unclear. The V gene's germline CDR1 is MDHEN and CDR2 SYDVKM. Trimming pared 3 bases from V and 8 bases from J, leaving 13 bases between. This CDR3 is 14 amino acids long. CDR3 sequence (DNA): TGTGCCAGCAGTTTTATCCAACTGGGGGAAAAACTGTTTTTT. This encodes CASSFIQLGEKLFF.

V is TRBV4-3 and J is TRBJ1-2, with D maybe TRBD1 (5 bases). The V end lost 0 bases, the J end lost 4 bases, and 12 bases lay between the germline ends. This CDR3 region has 15 residues. CDR1 and CDR2 (germline): LGHNA, YSLEER. The CDR3 region is CASSQDSGRIYGYTF. The CDR3 DNA reads as TGCGCCAGCAGCCAAGATTCGGGACGGATCTATGGCTACACCTTC.

In this sample, this clone turned up once. The chain combines TRBV6-5 with TRBJ2-5; 10 nucleotides line up with TRBD2. CDR3 length: 15 residues. Germline V gene data show CDR1 as MNHEY and CDR2 as SVGAGI. Losses at the gene ends were 3 bases for V and 5 bases for J; bases not matched to a gene: 6. In DNA, the CDR3 is TGTGCCAGCAGTTATGGGCTAGCGGGAGTGGAGACCCAGTACTTC. Translated, it gives CASSYGLAGVETQYF.

The V call is TRBV2, the J call TRBJ1-5; tentative D call: TRBD1 (5 bases). CDR1 and CDR2 from the germline V gene are SNHLY and FYNNEI. Deletions cut 7 bases from V and 0 bases from J, with 13 bases between. The length of the CDR3 is 15 residues. CDR3 in DNA: TGTGCCAGCACCACGACAGCCTATAGCAATCAGCCCCAGCATTTT. It translates to CASTTTAYSNQPQHF.

This chain joins TRBV5-1 and TRBJ2-7; 8 positions match TRBD1. Germline loops: CDR1 SGHRS, CDR2 YFSETQ. The CDR3 is 15 residues long. Trimming cost V 4 bases and J 5 bases; bases outside gene matches: 11. The CDR3 is CASSPWTGKPNEQYF. The CDR3 DNA reads as TGCGCCAGCAGCCCTTGGACAGGGAAGCCCAACGAGCAGTACTTC.

V usage is TRBV29-1 and J usage is TRBJ1-2; 8 positions match TRBD1. The CDR3 runs 11 residues. The trim removed 6 bases at V and 8 bases at J, leaving 5 bases unmatched. Germline V gene sequence: CDR1 SQVTM, CDR2 ANQGSEA. Written as DNA, the CDR3 is TGCAGCGTAGGGGACAGGAACGGCTACACCTTC. Its translation: CSVGDRNGYTF.

The V call is TRBV19, the J call TRBJ2-7; 9 positions agree with TRBD2. Germline CDR1 reads LNHDA; CDR2 reads SQIVND (reference sequence). V lost 5 bases and J lost 7; bases outside the gene matches: 12. The CDR3 covers 15 residues. DNA of the CDR3: TGTGCCAGTAGTTGGCAGGCGGGAGGGCTGGGAGAGCAGTACTTC. This translates into CASSWQAGGLGEQYF.

V is TRBV7-9 and J is TRBJ2-1; D not certain. V lost 2 bases, J lost 0 bases, and 8 bases lay in between. The CDR3 totals 15 residues. Per the germline V gene, CDR1 is SEHNR and CDR2 is FQNEAQ (reference sequence). The CDR3 here is CASSLPGTSYNEQFF. The DNA for the CDR3 is TGTGCCAGCAGCTTACCTGGAACCTCCTACAATGAGCAGTTCTTC.

Only one count was recorded for this clone. The chain carries TRBV13 and TRBJ2-5; D is undetermined. Germline V gives CDR1 PRHDT, CDR2 FYEKMQ (reference sequence). Trimming left V 4 bases short and J 1 base short, with 10 bases between. The CDR3 has 14 residues. The CDR3, as DNA: TGTGCCAGCAGCTCAGACGGTTTCCAAGAGACCCAGTACTTC. Its translation is CASSSDGFQETQYF.

This chain joins TRBV30 and TRBJ1-2, with 7 bases identical to TRBD1. The V gene's germline CDR1 is GTSNPN and CDR2 SVGIG (reference sequence). Trimming removed 2 bases from V and 6 bases from J; junction bases left unmatched: 9. This CDR3 region has 14 residues. The DNA of the CDR3 is TGTGCCTGGAGTACACGGACAGGTGGGGATGGCTACACCTTC. Translated, it gives CAWSTRTGGDGYTF.

This clone was seen a handful of times. The J gene is TRBJ2-7, the V gene TRBV10-1; D gene uncertain. Germline V gene sequence: CDR1 WNHNN, CDR2 SYGVQD (reference sequence). V was trimmed by 8 bases and J by 1 base, leaving 9 bases between them. This CDR3 is 12 amino acids long. The CDR3 protein is CASAENSYEQYF. In DNA form, the CDR3 reads TGCGCCAGCGCCGAGAATTCCTACGAGCAGTACTTC.

The chain has TRBV28 and TRBJ1-5; 7 nucleotides line up with TRBD1. The CDR3 has 14 residues. V was pared by 2 bases and J by 10 bases, with 8 bases of the junction left unmatched. CDR1 and CDR2 (germline): MDHEN, SYDVKM. This chain's CDR3 is CASSLGTEGAPQHF. The CDR3 DNA sequence: TGTGCCAGCAGTTTAGGGACAGAGGGGGCCCCCCAGCATTTT.

V is TRBV18 and J is TRBJ2-7; D is unresolved. V gave up 3 bases and J gave up 2 bases, with 8 bases separating them. The CDR3 has 13 amino acids. Germline V gene lookup returns CDR1 KGHSH and CDR2 LQKENI. This chain's CDR3 is CASSPGPAYEQYF. As DNA, the CDR3 is TGTGCCAGCTCACCGGGTCCGGCCTACGAGCAGTACTTC.

The chain employs TRBV19 and TRBJ1-2; D ambiguous. V lost 3 bases to trimming and J lost 4 bases, with 12 bases between them. Germline CDR1 is LNHDA and CDR2 is SQIVND (reference sequence). The CDR3 is 14 residues long. For the CDR3, the DNA is TGTGCCAGTAGTATTGGTACGCCAGCCTATGGCTACACCTTC. This gives the protein CASSIGTPAYGYTF.

This clone has more than one count but fewer than ten. V usage is TRBV5-8 and J usage is TRBJ2-2; D is undetermined. V lost 4 bases, J lost 7 bases, and 8 bases lay in between. Germline V gene sequence: CDR1 SGHTS, CDR2 YDEGEE. The CDR3 is 12 residues long. CDR3 nucleotide sequence: TGTGCCAGCAGCCGACTGGGCGGGGAGCTGTTTTTT. It translates to CASSRLGGELFF.

In nucleotides, the CDR3 is TGTGCCAGCAGCTTACAGGGTCTGGCTGAAGCTTTCTTT. It translates to CASSLQGLAEAFF. The rearrangement joins TRBV13 to TRBJ1-1; D possibly corresponds to TRBD1 (5 bases). The germline V gene has CDR1 PRHDT and CDR2 FYEKMQ (reference sequence). The V end was cut by 2 bases, the J end by 6 bases, with 10 bases between. The CDR3 covers 13 residues.